This passage covers 27 T cell receptor beta chains from one sample sequenced in a study of cytomegalovirus exposure and HLA in healthy donors. Use of 60 Vbeta and 13 Jbeta primers characterized the PCR. Sequencing used immunoSEQ multiplex PCR; TCRdb keeps in-frame clones, though not all of them. The sample has 150,000 to 200,000 clones, roughly 79% seen once. Sequencing input: PBMCs. These receptors all stem from a man between 18 and 35 years old in good health and CMV-seropositive.

This clone was observed a single time. This rearrangement joins TRBV18 to TRBJ1-1; 9 nucleotides align to TRBD1. Germline assignment: CDR1 KGHSH and CDR2 LQKENI. J gave up 1 base and V 4 bases, and 1 base lay outside the gene matches. The length of the CDR3 is 14 residues. The CDR3 nucleotides are TGTGCCAGCTCACTGGGACAGGGGAACACTGAAGCTTTCTTT. Translated: CASSLGQGNTEAFF.

This chain connects TRBV7-3 to TRBJ2-3, with D tentatively TRBD1 (5 bases). V dropped 1 base and J dropped 4 bases, with 12 bases sitting between them. The CDR3 has 15 amino acids. Germline V lookup: CDR1 SGHTA, CDR2 FQGTGA. The CDR3 region is CASSLSPGMSDTQYF. The DNA for the CDR3 is TGTGCCAGCAGCTTAAGTCCAGGGATGTCAGATACGCAGTATTTT.

The gene calls are TRBV4-3 and TRBJ2-7; D may be TRBD1 (5 bases). The germline V gene has CDR1 LGHNA and CDR2 YSLEER. V gave up 1 base and J gave up 0 bases, with 13 bases separating them. This CDR3 has 16 amino acids. The CDR3 DNA is TGCGCCAGCAGCCAAGGCGTGGACACGAGCTCCTACGAGCAGTACTTC. Residues: CASSQGVDTSSYEQYF.

The J gene is TRBJ2-1, the V gene TRBV4-3; 7 nucleotides agree with TRBD2. Per germline, CDR1 LGHNA and CDR2 YSLEER. The CDR3 loop spans 15 amino acids. Trimming cost V 5 bases and J 0 bases; bases outside gene matches: 4. This chain's CDR3 is CASSSQRDSYNEQFF. The CDR3 nucleotides read TGCGCCAGCAGCTCACAGCGGGACTCCTACAATGAGCAGTTCTTC.

The chain joins TRBV6-1 to TRBJ1-2; D uncertain. CDR1 MNHNS and CDR2 SASEGT come from the germline V gene. The CDR3 is 15 residues long. V dropped 4 bases and J dropped 4 bases, with 16 bases sitting between them. In nucleotides, the CDR3 is TGTGCCAGCAGTGTCCTTCCCTCACAGCTCTATGGCTACACCTTC. Translating it yields CASSVLPSQLYGYTF.

The gene calls are TRBV2 and TRBJ2-2; D uncertain. Looked up from germline, CDR1 is SNHLY and CDR2 is FYNNEI. Trimming pared 4 bases from V and 4 bases from J, leaving 13 bases between. The CDR3 sequence is 15 residues long. The CDR3 protein is CASSVVPGTTGELFF. CDR3 bases: TGTGCCAGCAGTGTTGTCCCAGGCACCACCGGGGAGCTGTTTTTT.

The CDR3 reads CASRLASTGELFF. Written as DNA, the CDR3 is TGTGCCAGTAGGCTAGCCAGCACCGGGGAGCTGTTTTTT. The chain joins TRBV19 to TRBJ2-2; perhaps TRBD2 as D (5 bases). Germline CDR1 reads LNHDA; CDR2 reads SQIVND (reference sequence). V was clipped by 6 bases and J by 4 bases, with 9 bases between them. There are 13 residues in the CDR3.

The chain recombines TRBV27 with TRBJ2-7, with TRBD1 as a possible D gene (5 bases). The germline gives CDR1 MNHEY, CDR2 SMNVEV (reference sequence). The CDR3 length is 17 residues. V gave up 3 bases and J gave up 3 bases, with 21 bases separating them. The CDR3 coding sequence is TGTGCCAGCAGTTTTTTATCCCTTAGGGGTCCCGACTACGAGCAGTACTTC. Protein product: CASSFLSLRGPDYEQYF.

This clone was detected only once. This chain connects TRBV15 to TRBJ1-2; 8 bases line up with TRBD1. Germline loops: CDR1 LNHNV, CDR2 YYDKDF (reference sequence). This CDR3 has 15 residues. The V segment lost 5 bases and the J segment 7 bases; nucleotides outside the gene matches: 12. Here the CDR3 DNA reads TGTGCCACCAGCGAAACGACAGGGGTCCCCTCTGGCTACACCTTC. The encoded protein is CATSETTGVPSGYTF.

V gene TRBV6-5 combines with J gene TRBJ1-2, with D perhaps matching TRBD1 (6 bases). V dropped 0 bases and J dropped 5 bases, with 13 bases sitting between them. The germline CDR1 and CDR2 sequences are MNHEY and SVGAGI. The CDR3 is 15 residues long. The CDR3 reads CASSYSGAGVYGYTF. CDR3 in DNA: TGTGCCAGCAGTTACTCGGGGGCAGGGGTTTATGGCTACACCTTC.

The V call is TRBV6-4, the J call TRBJ2-5; 9 positions match TRBD2. There are 16 residues in the CDR3. In germline, CDR1 is MRHNA, CDR2 SNTAGT. J was trimmed by 6 bases and V by 7 bases; bases with no gene match: 15. The CDR3 loop is CASNAPGREGPKTQYF. The CDR3 DNA sequence: TGTGCCAGCAATGCCCCGGGGCGGGAGGGCCCGAAGACCCAGTACTTC.

The V call is TRBV6-1, the J call TRBJ1-3; 9 positions match TRBD1. The J segment lost 4 bases and the V segment lost 7 bases, leaving 5 bases of the junction unmatched. CDR3 length equals 14 residues. CDR1 and CDR2 (germline): MNHNS, SASEGT. The CDR3 loop reads CASTLDRGGNTIYF. CDR3 nucleotides: TGTGCCAGCACCCTGGACAGGGGAGGAAACACCATATATTTT.

This chain connects TRBV7-9 to TRBJ2-5; tentatively, D is TRBD2 (6 bases). Germline CDR1 SEHNR, CDR2 FQNEAQ (reference sequence). The V end was cut by 5 bases, the J end by 5 bases, with 15 bases between. This CDR3 has 14 amino acids. The CDR3 DNA is TGTGCCAGCAGCAACGAGGGCCGGGGGGAGACCCAGTACTTC. Translating gives CASSNEGRGETQYF.

The chain uses TRBV29-1 and TRBJ1-2; perhaps TRBD1 as D (6 bases). The germline V and J ends were trimmed by 2 bases and 5 bases, with 12 bases remaining between them. Germline loops: CDR1 SQVTM, CDR2 ANQGSEA. The length of the CDR3 is 13 residues. CDR3 DNA: TGCAGCGTTGAAACTATTACAGGGTATGGCTACACCTTC. The encoded protein is CSVETITGYGYTF.

The chain combines TRBV4-3 with TRBJ2-3; TRBD2 matches at 11 bases. CDR1 is LGHNA and CDR2 is YSLEER in the germline V gene. V was clipped by 3 bases and J by 5 bases; unmatched bases: 19. CDR3 length equals 20 residues. CDR3 amino acids: CASSHPNTAGTSGKVDTQYF. DNA of the CDR3: TGCGCCAGCAGCCATCCCAATACCGCCGGGACTAGCGGAAAAGTAGATACGCAGTATTTT.

The chain uses TRBV5-6 and TRBJ1-2; 12 nucleotides match TRBD1. V trimming: 5 bases; J trimming: 5 bases; junction bases outside the gene matches: 7. The CDR3 has 15 amino acids. Germline V gene data show CDR1 as SGHDT and CDR2 as YYEEEE. CDR3 nucleotides: TGTGCCAGCAGGGGACAGGGGGCGATTTGGTATGGCTACACCTTC. It translates to CASRGQGAIWYGYTF.

This sequence joins TRBV29-1 and TRBJ2-5, with TRBD2 identical over 11 bases. Trimming cost V 7 bases and J 4 bases; bases outside gene matches: 17. CDR1 is SQVTM, CDR2 ANQGSEA, per germline. The CDR3 has 17 residues. The CDR3 is CSAPRDSGRAGLETQYF. The CDR3, as DNA: TGCAGCGCCCCCCGGGATAGCGGGAGGGCCGGGTTAGAGACCCAGTACTTC.

This clone was counted once. J is TRBJ2-5 and V is TRBV10-3; a weak D match, TRBD1 (7 bases). The CDR3 loop spans 12 amino acids. Trimming took 10 bases from V and 2 from J, leaving 11 bases between them. Germline V gene sequence: CDR1 ENHRY, CDR2 SYGVKD. The CDR3 sequence is CATGGQQETQYF. The CDR3 nucleotides read TGTGCCACCGGGGGACAGCAAGAGACCCAGTACTTC.

The gene calls are TRBV5-4 and TRBJ1-2, with D possibly TRBD1 on 6 matching bases. Germline assignment: CDR1 SGHNT and CDR2 YYREEE (reference sequence). Trimming stripped 3 bases from V and 3 bases from J, with 18 bases between. The CDR3 runs to 16 residues. DNA of the CDR3: TGTGCCAGCAGCTCTGGACAGCGCTCAGGGGACTATGGCTACACCTTC. This codes for CASSSGQRSGDYGYTF. Supplemented by reference TRBV5-4 and TRBJ1-2, the full variable domain reads ETGVTQSPTHLIKTRGQQVTLRCSSQSGHNTVSWYQQALGQGPQFIFQYYREEENGRGNFPPRFSGLQFPNYSSELNVNALELDDSALYLCASSSGQRSGDYGYTFGSGTRLTVV.

V usage is TRBV14 and J usage is TRBJ2-7; D possibly corresponds to TRBD1 (6 bases). Germline V CDR1 and CDR2: SGHDN, FVKESK. The germline V and J ends were trimmed by 4 bases and 9 bases, with 19 bases remaining between them. This CDR3 has 14 residues. CDR3 bases: TGTGCCAGCAGCCCCCTGATTACAGGGAAAGGGCAGTACTTC. It encodes CASSPLITGKGQYF.

The chain joins TRBV7-2 to TRBJ1-5, with no clear D. The germline CDR1 and CDR2 sequences are SGHTA and FQGNSA. Trimming cost V 2 bases and J 5 bases, with 7 bases left between them. There are 13 residues in the CDR3. CDR3 DNA sequence: TGTGCCAGCAGCTTATCTCTCTATCAGCCCCAGCATTTT. Protein sequence: CASSLSLYQPQHF.

This clone showed up just once. The gene calls are TRBV10-3 and TRBJ2-1; 9 bases match TRBD1. V shed 4 bases, J shed 6 bases, and the junction held 7 bases outside the gene matches. The CDR3 has 15 amino acids. CDR1 and CDR2 (germline): ENHRY, SYGVKD. The CDR3 loop is CAISGTDRGSNEQFF. CDR3 bases: TGTGCCATCAGTGGGACGGACAGGGGAAGCAATGAGCAGTTCTTC.

V is TRBV2 and J is TRBJ2-1, with 9 bases aligning to TRBD2. J gave up 7 bases and V 6 bases, and 13 bases lay outside the gene matches. The CDR3 sequence is 16 residues long. Germline V gene lookup returns CDR1 SNHLY and CDR2 FYNNEI. CDR3 sequence (DNA): TGTGCCAGCAGACGGCCGACGGCTAGCGGGAAAAATGAGCAGTTCTTC. It codes for CASRRPTASGKNEQFF.

The sample holds a few counts of this clone. The chain joins TRBV11-2 to TRBJ2-7, with 9 nucleotides matching TRBD1. The CDR3 runs 15 residues. CDR1 is SGHAT, CDR2 FQNNGV, per germline. After removal of 2 bases from V and 2 bases from J, the junction contained 4 bases not matched to a gene. CDR3 sequence: CASSLRGTGPYEQYF. The CDR3 DNA is TGTGCCAGCAGCTTAAGAGGGACAGGGCCCTACGAGCAGTACTTC.

Written as DNA, the CDR3 is TGTGCCAGTAGCCCCGCCGGGACAGGGACCTACGAGCAGTACTTC. This gives the protein CASSPAGTGTYEQYF. The chain links TRBV19 to TRBJ2-7; TRBD1 matches at 9 bases. V lost 6 bases, J lost 2 bases, and 8 bases stayed unmatched. CDR1 and CDR2 (germline): LNHDA, SQIVND (reference sequence). This CDR3 contains 15 residues.

The rearrangement uses TRBV10-2 and TRBJ1-5; 8 bases align to TRBD1. CDR1 WSHSY and CDR2 SAAADI come from the germline V gene. CDR3 length: 14 amino acids. J was trimmed by 3 bases and V by 4 bases; bases with no gene match: 2. The CDR3, as DNA: TGCGCCAGCAGTGGGACAGGGTTCAATCAGCCCCAGCATTTT. Its translation: CASSGTGFNQPQHF.

The chain employs TRBV5-5 and TRBJ1-5; D may be TRBD1 (5 bases). Trimming shortened V by 0 bases and J by 0 bases, and 13 bases separated the two germline ends. The CDR3 length is 17 residues. Germline V gene data show CDR1 as SGHKS and CDR2 as YYEKEE (reference sequence). CDR3 coding DNA: TGTGCCAGCAGCTTGGTGGGAGGGGCGTTTAGCAATCAGCCCCAGCATTTT. Protein sequence: CASSLVGGAFSNQPQHF.